Listed below are T cell receptor beta chains from one sample, sequenced in a study of blood T cell repertoires in COVID-19. Sequenced by immunoSEQ multiplex PCR; TCRdb stores in-frame clones only, minus some. The table includes 150,000 or so clones, 80% to 90% detected once. The sample taken for sequencing was peripheral blood. All receptors derive from a woman aged 40 to 50 with acute or convalescent COVID-19. CDR3s include the opening cysteine and the closing phenylalanine or tryptophan. Each record gives: CDR3 DNA, CDR3 protein, V gene, clone size, D gene, J gene. A D gene is named only where the DNA matches it firmly. Some rows have no size entry. The others give once, few or many, or a class for an expanded clone.

DNA: TGTGCCAGCAGCATTCGAGGGGCGGGAGGTCCTCACGAGCAGTACTTC
CDR3: CASSIRGAGGPHEQYF
V: TRBV7-3
size: NA
D: TRBD2
J: TRBJ2-7

DNA: TGTGCCAGCAGCTTTAGCAATGAGCAGTTCTTC
CDR3: CASSFSNEQFF
V: TRBV11-3
size: NA
D: NA
J: TRBJ2-1

DNA: TGTGCCAGCAGCGTAGGGACTAGCGACGACAATGAGCAGTTCTTC
CDR3: CASSVGTSDDNEQFF
V: TRBV9
size: NA
D: TRBD2
J: TRBJ2-1

DNA: TGTGCCACCAGCAATTTAGGACAGGGGTTAAAAGAGACCCAGTACTTC
CDR3: CATSNLGQGLKETQYF
V: TRBV15
size: NA
D: TRBD1
J: TRBJ2-5

DNA: TGTGCCAGCAGAAGACAGATGAACGCCTACGAGCAGTACTTC
CDR3: CASRRQMNAYEQYF
V: TRBV6-5
size: once
D: NA
J: TRBJ2-7

DNA: TGCGCCAGCAGCTCCAAGCGGGAGACAGATACGCAGTATTTT
CDR3: CASSSKRETDTQYF
V: TRBV5-1
size: NA
D: TRBD2
J: TRBJ2-3

DNA: TGCAGCGTTGAAGACCGCAGGACTAGCGGGAGGGCCGGATCAAGAGAGACCCAGTACTTC
CDR3: CSVEDRRTSGRAGSRETQYF
V: TRBV29-1
size: NA
D: TRBD2
J: TRBJ2-5

DNA: TGTGCCAGCAGCTTCGGGACAGAGTACTACGAGCAGTACTTC
CDR3: CASSFGTEYYEQYF
V: TRBV5-6
size: NA
D: TRBD1
J: TRBJ2-7

DNA: TGTGCCAGCGTGCGACTGGACAGGGGCTCCGAGCAGTACTTC
CDR3: CASVRLDRGSEQYF
V: TRBV28
size: NA
D: TRBD1
J: TRBJ2-7

DNA: TGTGCCAGCAGCCGGGTATCTGGAAACACCATATATTTT
CDR3: CASSRVSGNTIYF
V: TRBV9
size: NA
D: NA
J: TRBJ1-3

DNA: TGTGCCAGTAGTATCAACAGGGACTACGAGCAGTACTTC
CDR3: CASSINRDYEQYF
V: TRBV19
size: NA
D: NA
J: TRBJ2-7

DNA: TGTGCCAGCTCACCATATCGGGCTGGGGCCAACGTCCTGACTTTC
CDR3: CASSPYRAGANVLTF
V: TRBV18
size: NA
D: NA
J: TRBJ2-6

DNA: TGTGCCAGCAGTTACTCCCCGGGAAACTACGAGCAGTACTTC
CDR3: CASSYSPGNYEQYF
V: TRBV6-5
size: NA
D: NA
J: TRBJ2-7

DNA: TGCAGCGTTGAATTGGAGGGGATCCCCTCCTACAATGAGCAGTTCTTC
CDR3: CSVELEGIPSYNEQFF
V: TRBV29-1
size: NA
D: NA
J: TRBJ2-1

DNA: TGCAGCGTTTACCCAGACAGGGGGTACGAGCAGTACTTC
CDR3: CSVYPDRGYEQYF
V: TRBV29-1
size: NA
D: TRBD1
J: TRBJ2-7

DNA: TGTGCCAGCAGGCCGGGGGTTACGGGCTACACCTTC
CDR3: CASRPGVTGYTF
V: TRBV28
size: once
D: NA
J: TRBJ1-2

DNA: TGTGCCAGCAGCTTACGTGGACAGGGGATTGGAACTAATGAAAAACTGTTTTTT
CDR3: CASSLRGQGIGTNEKLFF
V: TRBV7-9
size: NA
D: TRBD1
J: TRBJ1-4

DNA: TGTGCCAGTAGTACGGCGGGGGGGACTTACGAGCAGTACTTC
CDR3: CASSTAGGTYEQYF
V: TRBV19
size: few
D: TRBD2
J: TRBJ2-7

DNA: TGTGCCACGCGCAGAGTCTGGGGGAGGGGCACTGAAGCTTTCTTT
CDR3: CATRRVWGRGTEAFF
V: TRBV19
size: NA
D: NA
J: TRBJ1-1

DNA: TGTGCCAGTAGATACAGGGGCGCTCCGGCCTATGGCTACACCTTC
CDR3: CASRYRGAPAYGYTF
V: TRBV6-5
size: once
D: TRBD1
J: TRBJ1-2

DNA: TGTGCCATCAGTTTGGACAGGGCTAACTCACCCCTCCACTTT
CDR3: CAISLDRANSPLHF
V: TRBV10-3
size: NA
D: TRBD1
J: TRBJ1-6

DNA: TGTGCCACCAGTGATGTGACAGGGTTCGTTCAGTTCTTC
CDR3: CATSDVTGFVQFF
V: TRBV24-1
size: NA
D: TRBD1
J: TRBJ2-1

DNA: TGCGCCAGCACTGCCGGGACAGGGGGGATTGAGCAGTTCTTC
CDR3: CASTAGTGGIEQFF
V: TRBV5-1
size: NA
D: TRBD1
J: TRBJ2-1

DNA: TGCAGTGCTGGTGAGACAGGCGTCGCGAAGAACACTGAAGCTTTCTTT
CDR3: CSAGETGVAKNTEAFF
V: TRBV20-1
size: NA
D: NA
J: TRBJ1-1

DNA: TGTGCCAGCAGCTTGCAGGGGAGTGGCTACACCTTC
CDR3: CASSLQGSGYTF
V: TRBV7-9
size: few
D: NA
J: TRBJ1-2

DNA: TGTGCCAGCAGACCCGTACAGGGGGCCACAGATACGCAGTATTTT
CDR3: CASRPVQGATDTQYF
V: TRBV7-8
size: NA
D: TRBD1
J: TRBJ2-3

DNA: TGTGCCAGCAGCCAAGATACCGGTGACTCTGGGGCCAACGTCCTGACTTTC
CDR3: CASSQDTGDSGANVLTF
V: TRBV4-2
size: NA
D: NA
J: TRBJ2-6

DNA: TGTGCCAGCAGCTTAGGACTACAGGGGGTGGATAGCAATCAGCCCCAGCATTTT
CDR3: CASSLGLQGVDSNQPQHF
V: TRBV7-9
size: few
D: TRBD1
J: TRBJ1-5

DNA: TGTGCCAGCAGTGAAATACAGGGGTTTAGGTCTGGCTACACCTTC
CDR3: CASSEIQGFRSGYTF
V: TRBV25-1
size: NA
D: TRBD1
J: TRBJ1-2

DNA: TGTGCCACCCAGGGACAGGGGTTTTACGAGCAGTACTTC
CDR3: CATQGQGFYEQYF
V: TRBV6-5
size: NA
D: TRBD1
J: TRBJ2-7

DNA: TGTGCCAGCTTAACAGGGGCCCACAATGAGCAGTTCTTC
CDR3: CASLTGAHNEQFF
V: TRBV6-5
size: NA
D: TRBD1
J: TRBJ2-1

DNA: TGTGCCAGCGGGGCTAGCGTGGGGAATGAGCAGTTCTTC
CDR3: CASGASVGNEQFF
V: TRBV28
size: NA
D: NA
J: TRBJ2-1

DNA: TGTGCCACTGAGGGACAGGGACCAAATGAGCAGTTCTTC
CDR3: CATEGQGPNEQFF
V: TRBV24-1
size: NA
D: TRBD1
J: TRBJ2-1

DNA: TGTGCCAGTAGTATCGGCAGGTTGGCAGATACGCAGTATTTT
CDR3: CASSIGRLADTQYF
V: TRBV19
size: NA
D: NA
J: TRBJ2-3

DNA: TGTGCCAGTAGTATCACTAGGGTACTTGATGAGCAGTTCTTC
CDR3: CASSITRVLDEQFF
V: TRBV19
size: NA
D: NA
J: TRBJ2-1

DNA: TGTGCCAGCAGTTACTCCACAGGGGGCGGTGAAAAACTGTTTTTT
CDR3: CASSYSTGGGEKLFF
V: TRBV6-5
size: once
D: TRBD1
J: TRBJ1-4

DNA: TGCGCCAGCAGCCTAGGGACAGCCGCCGTGGGAAACACCATATATTTT
CDR3: CASSLGTAAVGNTIYF
V: TRBV5-1
size: few
D: TRBD1
J: TRBJ1-3

DNA: TGTGCCAGCAGTGAAATGGTTGCGGAGCTCACCGGGGAGCTGTTTTTT
CDR3: CASSEMVAELTGELFF
V: TRBV6-1
size: NA
D: NA
J: TRBJ2-2

DNA: TGTGCCAGCAGCCAAGGGTCCGGGACAGGGGGAAAGAGGGACGAGCAGTACTTC
CDR3: CASSQGSGTGGKRDEQYF
V: TRBV14
size: NA
D: TRBD1
J: TRBJ2-7

DNA: TGTGCCAGCCTACTTGGGGGGGGCACAGATACGCAGTATTTT
CDR3: CASLLGGGTDTQYF
V: TRBV2
size: NA
D: TRBD2
J: TRBJ2-3